The next 10 T cell receptor beta chains were all read from a single sample in a study of cytotoxic CD8 clonotypes in ibrutinib-treated CLL. Here immunoSEQ multiplex PCR was the method, and the copy in TCRdb shows in-frame clones only, minus some. The sample lists some 14,000 clones; about 55% were seen once. The sample was PBMCs, taken at an approximately 25-month disease-progression time point, from a patient treated with ibrutinib. The origin of the receptors is a human donor with chronic lymphocytic leukemia.

The chain links TRBV11-2 to TRBJ2-7; D unclear. CDR1 SGHAT and CDR2 FQNNGV come from the germline V gene. Trimming left V 0 bases short and J 5 bases short, with 8 bases between. This CDR3 has 13 residues. The CDR3 region has the DNA TGTGCCAGCAGCTTAGATGGAAGTGACGAGCAGTACTTC. Its translation is CASSLDGSDEQYF. Full variable domain (remainder filled in from reference TRBV11-2 and TRBJ2-7): EAGVAQSPRYKIIEKRQSVAFWCNPISGHATLYWYQQILGQGPKLLIQFQNNGVVDDSQLPKDRFSAERLKGVDSTLKIQPAKLEDSAVYLCASSLDGSDEQYFGPGTRLTVT.

This clone was counted between two and nine times. This chain links TRBV5-1 with TRBJ1-4; 10 positions agree with TRBD1. Germline V CDR1 and CDR2: SGHRS, YFSETQ. The J segment lost 7 bases and the V segment lost 4 bases, leaving 4 bases of the junction unmatched. The CDR3 covers 14 residues. CDR3 in amino acids: CASSIGTGAEKLFF. The CDR3 nucleotides are TGCGCCAGCAGCATCGGGACAGGGGCTGAAAAACTGTTTTTT. Drawing the rest from reference TRBV5-1 and TRBJ1-4, the complete variable domain is KAGVTQTPRYLIKTRGQQVTLSCSPISGHRSVSWYQQTPGQGLQFLFEYFSETQRNKGNFPGRFSGRQFSNSRSEMNVSTLELGDSALYLCASSIGTGAEKLFFGSGTQLSVL.

V and J are TRBV11-3 and TRBJ2-1, with D possibly TRBD1 on 6 matching bases. The CDR3 has 17 amino acids. CDR1 is SGHNT, CDR2 YENEEA, per germline. V was trimmed by 4 bases and J by 1 base, leaving 17 bases between them. The CDR3 region is CASSSQREQGSYNEQFF. The DNA for the CDR3 is TGTGCCAGCAGCTCACAACGTGAACAGGGTTCCTACAATGAGCAGTTCTTC.

The chain joins TRBV6-1 to TRBJ1-3; D is possibly TRBD1 (6 bases). Trimming stripped 2 bases from V and 3 bases from J, with 17 bases between. Germline assignment: CDR1 MNHNS and CDR2 SASEGT. The CDR3 has 17 amino acids. The CDR3 reads CASSERGDRLFGNTIYF. CDR3 bases: TGTGCCAGCAGTGAAAGGGGGGATCGACTATTTGGAAACACCATATATTTT.

V is TRBV15 and J is TRBJ1-2; D unresolved. This CDR3 is 15 amino acids long. The ends were cut back, 3 bases at V and 0 bases at J, with 11 bases in the middle. Germline lookup yields CDR1 LNHNV and CDR2 YYDKDF (reference sequence). Written as DNA, the CDR3 is TGTGCCACCAGCAGTTTGCGATTAGCTAACTATGGCTACACCTTC. The encoded protein is CATSSLRLANYGYTF. The full variable domain, rest sourced from reference TRBV15 and TRBJ1-2, is DAMVIQNPRYQVTQFGKPVTLSCSQTLNHNVMYWYQQKSSQAPKLLFHYYDKDFNNEADTPDNFQSRRPNTSFCFLDIRSPGLGDTAMYLCATSSLRLANYGYTFGSGTRLTVV.

This clone came up a few times. The V and J genes are TRBV19 and TRBJ1-2, with D maybe TRBD1 (6 bases). Germline loops: CDR1 LNHDA, CDR2 SQIVND (reference sequence). This CDR3 has 14 amino acids. V lost 4 bases to trimming and J lost 0 bases, with 9 bases between them. The chain's CDR3 is CASSNRQANYGYTF. The CDR3 DNA is TGTGCCAGTAGTAACCGACAGGCTAACTATGGCTACACCTTC.

The rearrangement uses TRBV4-1 and TRBJ1-2; D is unresolved. Germline CDR1 and CDR2: MGHRA and YSYEKL. The CDR3 spans 11 residues. The germline V and J ends were trimmed by 6 bases and 7 bases, with 9 bases remaining between them. The CDR3, as DNA: TGCGCCAGCAGGGGAGGTTTTGGCTACACCTTC. Protein sequence: CASRGGFGYTF.

The chain carries TRBV15 and TRBJ2-5; no clear D. Between the trimmed V and J ends, which lost 0 bases and 2 bases, there was a span of 7 bases. Looked up from germline, CDR1 is LNHNV and CDR2 is YYDKDF (reference sequence). The CDR3 totals 14 residues. Here the CDR3 reads CATSRDNSQETQYF. The CDR3 region has the DNA TGTGCCACCAGCAGAGATAATTCACAAGAGACCCAGTACTTC.

The J gene is TRBJ2-2, the V gene TRBV7-9, with TRBD1 matching over 9 bases. Germline loops: CDR1 SEHNR, CDR2 FQNEAQ (reference sequence). This CDR3 has 18 residues. V was clipped by 5 bases and J by 6 bases; unmatched bases: 16. CDR3: CASSQETGGTPLPGELFF. In DNA, the CDR3 is TGTGCCAGCAGCCAGGAGACAGGGGGAACCCCCTTACCCGGGGAGCTGTTTTTT.

Comment on this clone: Other DNA sequences in the sample encode the same CDR3. Written as DNA, the CDR3 is TGTGCCAGCAGTGTAAGCCAGAACACTGAAGCTTTCTTT. This encodes CASSVSQNTEAFF. The rearrangement links TRBV9 to TRBJ1-1; no reliable D call. CDR3 length equals 13 residues. Germline V gives CDR1 SGDLS, CDR2 YYNGEE. The V end lost 5 bases, the J end lost 1 base, and 9 bases lay between the germline ends.